This T cell receptor beta chain was documented in a study of blood T cell repertoires in COVID-19. Germline V gene lookup returns CDR1 MNHEY and CDR2 SMNVEV (reference sequence). CDR3 length: 13 residues. V lost 5 bases to trimming and J lost 6 bases; unmatched junction nucleotides: 3. Clones were read by immunoSEQ multiplex PCR, and TCRdb kept only the in-frame ones, dropping some. The table lists approximately 150,000 clones, roughly 88% of them singletons. The V gene is TRBV27, the J gene TRBJ2-1; 8 bases agree with TRBD2. This sequence originates from a man aged 18 to 35 with COVID-19, enrolled during active disease. Sequencing was carried out using peripheral blood. The CDR3 loop is CASSLGLVNEQFF. CDR3 coding DNA: TGTGCCAGCAGTCTGGGACTAGTCAATGAGCAGTTCTTC.